Described below is a single TCR beta chain sequence and its context. Its antigen is undetermined. From germline, CDR1 is LGHNA and CDR2 YNFKEQ. CDR3 length: 15 amino acids. The ends were cut back, 0 bases at V and 2 bases at J, with 11 bases in the middle. Clones were read by immunoSEQ multiplex PCR, and TCRdb kept only the in-frame ones, dropping some. The sample has around 82,000 clones, about 79% seen once; the top ten hold approximately 24%. These data come from a study of radiotherapy plus CTLA-4 blockade in lung cancer. About the study: In around 17% of patients, objective responses were seen; 31% had disease control.

It was focal radiation plus CTLA-4 blockade with ipilimumab that patients with chemo-refractory metastatic non-small-cell lung cancer received. Study outcomes and limitations: Alongside interferon-beta, early blood T cell clone dynamics were reportedly the best predictor of response. Tumor-derived TCR clones expanded in blood after radiotherapy plus ipilimumab.

The source is a human donor with non-small cell lung cancer whose response to radiotherapy plus ipilimumab could not be evaluated. Some clones in this sample may be carry-over from other donors' samples. The chain carries TRBV4-2 and TRBJ2-7; no clear D gene. The source was peripheral blood, collected from a patient treated with radiotherapy plus ipilimumab. The CDR3 nucleotides are TGTGCCAGCAGCCAAGATGGAGCTACCACCTACGAGCAGTACTTC. As protein: CASSQDGATTYEQYF.